The entry below describes one TCR beta chain. This entry comes from a study of shared clonotypes between healthy human individuals. For unsorted samples, genomic DNA was extracted from tens of millions of PBMCs. Germline V gene data show CDR1 as GTSNPN and CDR2 as SVGIG (reference sequence). The CDR3 runs 13 residues. Trimming cost V 1 base and J 8 bases, with 9 bases left between them. Assay used: immunoSEQ multiplex PCR; TCRdb lists only in-frame clones, some missing. The table records fewer than 600,000 clones, about four fifths of them present only once. The sequence was obtained from a woman in her forties in good health. Some clones in this sample may be carry-over from other donors' samples. Sequencing input: PBMCs. The genes are TRBV30 and TRBJ1-6; D not resolved. The CDR3 is CAWSALQDSPLHF. CDR3 nucleotide sequence: TGTGCCTGGAGTGCCTTGCAAGATTCACCCCTCCACTTT.